Below are 5 T cell receptor beta chains sequenced from a single sample in a study of blood T cells in healthy people across ages. Combining a sample-barcoded 5' primer with a J-beta primer mix, a second PCR ran for roughly 7 to 12 cycles. MiXCR, run by TCRdb on the 5' RACE reads, gives a single entry per CDR3 protein. Among 1.4 million or so distinct CDR3 sequences, approximately 39% were seen once, and the ten largest hold around 4%. Sequenced material: blood. These receptors were collected from a young woman in good health.

The chain employs TRBV20-1 and TRBJ2-3; 13 nucleotides agree with TRBD2. CDR3 length: 16 residues. The germline V gene encodes CDR1 DFQATT and CDR2 SNEGSKA (reference sequence). With V trimmed by 4 bases and J by 2 bases, 6 bases remained unmatched. The CDR3 DNA reads TGCAGTGCTACCTGGACTAGCGGGGGACTCACAGATACGCAGTATTTT. Amino acids: CSATWTSGGLTDTQYF.

This clonotype was counted only a few times. The chain employs TRBV10-3 and TRBJ1-4, with unresolved D. The V and J ends lost 6 bases and 3 bases respectively, with 11 bases between them. This CDR3 is 14 amino acids long. Germline CDR1 and CDR2: ENHRY and SYGVKD. The CDR3 DNA reads TGTGCCATCAGCAGGACTGTCCCTAATGAAAAACTGTTTTTT. This sequence encodes CAISRTVPNEKLFF.

This clonotype came up a few times. The V gene is TRBV5-1, the J gene TRBJ2-1; D is possibly TRBD1 (6 bases). This CDR3 is built from 13 residues. The germline gives CDR1 SGHRS, CDR2 YFSETQ. Trimming left V 2 bases short and J 6 bases short, with 9 bases between. CDR3 DNA sequence: TGCGCCAGCAGCTTCGGACAGAGCAATGAGCAGTTCTTC. It codes for CASSFGQSNEQFF. Drawing the rest from reference TRBV5-1 and TRBJ2-1, the complete variable domain is KAGVTQTPRYLIKTRGQQVTLSCSPISGHRSVSWYQQTPGQGLQFLFEYFSETQRNKGNFPGRFSGRQFSNSRSEMNVSTLELGDSALYLCASSFGQSNEQFFGPGTRLTVL.

This clonotype turned up a few times. The V call is TRBV7-4, the J call TRBJ1-2; D is undetermined. The V gene lost 7 bases and the J gene lost 7 bases, with 19 bases spanning the gap. The CDR3 contains 14 residues. The germline CDR1 and CDR2 sequences are SGHVT and SQSDAQ. CDR3 in amino acids: CASISSDTRGGYTF. In DNA, the CDR3 is TGTGCCAGCATCTCATCTGACACCCGCGGTGGCTACACCTTC.

The chain carries TRBV29-1 and TRBJ1-1; possibly TRBD1 for D (5 bases). V lost 8 bases and J 4 bases, leaving 14 bases between the germline ends. The germline gives CDR1 SQVTM, CDR2 ANQGSEA. The CDR3 length is 12 residues. CDR3 residues: CSSGGWVTEAFF. The CDR3 bases are TGCAGCTCTGGGGGTTGGGTCACTGAAGCTTTCTTT.